This paragraph reports one TCR beta chain. This specimen belongs to a study of blood T cell repertoires in COVID-19. V lost 8 bases, J lost 6 bases, and 7 bases stayed unmatched. This CDR3 has 14 amino acids. Germline CDR1 is SNHLY and CDR2 is FYNNEI. Sequencing used immunoSEQ multiplex PCR; TCRdb keeps in-frame clones, though not all of them. The top ten clones hold around 5.1% of a sample with 50,000 or so clones, around 85% of them seen once. The specimen sequenced was peripheral blood. This TCR derives from a man between 35 and 55 years old with active COVID-19. This chain uses TRBV2 with TRBJ2-7, with 13 bases fitting TRBD2. CDR3 sequence: CASLGLAGEVEQYF. CDR3 DNA: TGTGCCAGCCTAGGACTAGCGGGAGAGGTCGAGCAGTACTTC.